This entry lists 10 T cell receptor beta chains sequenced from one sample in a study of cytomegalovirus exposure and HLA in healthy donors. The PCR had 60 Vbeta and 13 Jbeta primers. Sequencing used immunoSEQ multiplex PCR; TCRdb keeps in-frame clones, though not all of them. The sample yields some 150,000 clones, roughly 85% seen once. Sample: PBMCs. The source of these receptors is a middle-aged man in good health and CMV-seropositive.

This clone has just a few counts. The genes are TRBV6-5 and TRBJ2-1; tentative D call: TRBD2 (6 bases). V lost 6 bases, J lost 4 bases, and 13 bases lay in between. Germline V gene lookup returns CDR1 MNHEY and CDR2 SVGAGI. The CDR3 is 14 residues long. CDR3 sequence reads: CASSRLEGYNEQFF. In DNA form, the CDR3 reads TGTGCCAGCAGCAGACTAGAAGGATACAATGAGCAGTTCTTC.

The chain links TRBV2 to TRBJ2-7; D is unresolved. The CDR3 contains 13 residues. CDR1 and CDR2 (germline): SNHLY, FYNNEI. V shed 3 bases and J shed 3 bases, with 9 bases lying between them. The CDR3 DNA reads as TGTGCCAGCAGTGAGCAACAGTTCTACGAGCAGTACTTC. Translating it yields CASSEQQFYEQYF.

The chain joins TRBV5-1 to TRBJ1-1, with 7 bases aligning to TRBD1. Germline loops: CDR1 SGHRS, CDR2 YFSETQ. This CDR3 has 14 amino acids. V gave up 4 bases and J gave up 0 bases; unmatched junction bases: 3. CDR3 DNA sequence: TGCGCCAGCAGCGGGGGACAGATGAACACTGAAGCTTTCTTT. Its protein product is CASSGGQMNTEAFF.

The CDR3 bases are TGTGCCAGCACCGGGACAGGGAGCTACGAGCAGTACTTC. It encodes CASTGTGSYEQYF. The chain is built from TRBV19 and TRBJ2-7; TRBD1 agrees at 9 bases. The CDR3 extends over 13 amino acids. V lost 9 bases and J lost 3; bases outside the gene matches: 6. In germline, CDR1 is LNHDA, CDR2 SQIVND (reference sequence).

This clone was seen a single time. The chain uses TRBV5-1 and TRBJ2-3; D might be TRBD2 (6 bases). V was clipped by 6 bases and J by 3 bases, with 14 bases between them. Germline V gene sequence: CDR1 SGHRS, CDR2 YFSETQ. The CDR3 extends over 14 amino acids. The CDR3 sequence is CASNGGGVTDTQYF. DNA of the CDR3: TGCGCCAGCAATGGCGGAGGGGTGACAGATACGCAGTATTTT. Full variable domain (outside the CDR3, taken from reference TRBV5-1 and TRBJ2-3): KAGVTQTPRYLIKTRGQQVTLSCSPISGHRSVSWYQQTPGQGLQFLFEYFSETQRNKGNFPGRFSGRQFSNSRSEMNVSTLELGDSALYLCASNGGGVTDTQYFGPGTRLTVL.

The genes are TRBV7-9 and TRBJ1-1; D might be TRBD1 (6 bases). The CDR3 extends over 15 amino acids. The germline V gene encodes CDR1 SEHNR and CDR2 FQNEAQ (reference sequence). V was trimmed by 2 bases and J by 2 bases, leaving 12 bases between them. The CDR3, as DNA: TGTGCCAGCAGCTTAACAGGGTACTTTAACACTGAAGCTTTCTTT. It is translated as CASSLTGYFNTEAFF.

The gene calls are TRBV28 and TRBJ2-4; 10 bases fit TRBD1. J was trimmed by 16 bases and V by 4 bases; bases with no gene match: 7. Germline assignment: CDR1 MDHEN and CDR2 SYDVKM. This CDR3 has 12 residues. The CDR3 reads CASSSRTGGDYF. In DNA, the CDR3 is TGTGCCAGCAGTTCCAGGACAGGGGGAGACTACTTC.

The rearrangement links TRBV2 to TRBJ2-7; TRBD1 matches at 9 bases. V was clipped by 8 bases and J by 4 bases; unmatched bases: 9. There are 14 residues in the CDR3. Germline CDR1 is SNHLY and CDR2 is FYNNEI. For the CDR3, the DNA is TGTGCCAGCGAAAGGGACAGGGATAGGTACGAGCAGTACTTC. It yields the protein CASERDRDRYEQYF. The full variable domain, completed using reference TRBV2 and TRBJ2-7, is EPEVTQTPSHQVTQMGQEVILRCVPISNHLYFYWYRQILGQKVEFLVSFYNNEISEKSEIFDDQFSVERPDGSNFTLKIRSTKLEDSAMYFCASERDRDRYEQYFGPGTRLTVT.

The CDR3 sequence: CASREGQHNQPQHF. In nucleotides, the CDR3 is TGCGCCAGCAGGGAGGGACAGCACAATCAGCCCCAGCATTTT. The rearrangement links TRBV10-2 to TRBJ1-5, with 7 bases matching TRBD1. V lost 6 bases, J lost 3 bases, and 5 bases stayed unmatched. Germline V gene sequence: CDR1 WSHSY, CDR2 SAAADI. This CDR3 is built from 14 residues.

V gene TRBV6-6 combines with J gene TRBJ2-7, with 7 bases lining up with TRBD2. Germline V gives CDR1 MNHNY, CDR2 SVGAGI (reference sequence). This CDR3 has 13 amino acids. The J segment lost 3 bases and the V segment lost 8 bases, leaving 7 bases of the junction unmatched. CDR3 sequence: CASLAEDFYEQYF. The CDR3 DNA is TGTGCCAGCCTAGCGGAGGACTTCTACGAGCAGTACTTC.